This TCR beta chain was sequenced in a study of blood T cell repertoires in COVID-19. Study summary: Specimens from acute and convalescent COVID-19 originated in the United States, Italy and Spain. T cells, B-cell-depleted T cells, or PBMCs supplied cDNA or gDNA.

Sequencing was performed with immunoSEQ multiplex PCR; in TCRdb, only in-frame clones are kept and a portion is missing. The sample lists some 64,000 clones; about 88% were seen once. Germline lookup yields CDR1 MGHRA and CDR2 YSYEKL. Trimming removed 3 bases at V and 2 bases at J, with 26 bases between. CDR3 length: 20 amino acids. The chain carries TRBV4-1 and TRBJ1-3, with D tentatively TRBD1 (6 bases). Specimen: peripheral blood. This receptor was obtained from a man in his 70s with acute or convalescent COVID-19. The chain's CDR3 is CASSQDQGSTLLYTGNTIYF. DNA of the CDR3: TGCGCCAGCAGCCAGGACCAGGGGTCTACCCTCCTTTATACTGGAAACACCATATATTTT.